The 26 T cell receptor beta chains below come from one sample, sequenced in a study of blood T cell repertoires in COVID-19. Here immunoSEQ multiplex PCR was the method, and the copy in TCRdb shows in-frame clones only, minus some. The sample consists of 190,000 or so clones, roughly nine tenths of them appearing once. The sequencing sample was made of PBMCs or T cells enriched from blood (not recorded which). The receptors come from a young woman who had recovered from COVID-19.

The chain couples TRBV9 to TRBJ1-4; the match to TRBD1 covers 8 bases. V shed 3 bases and J 8 bases; nucleotides not matched to a gene: 9. The germline CDR1 and CDR2 sequences are SGDLS and YYNGEE. The length of the CDR3 is 15 residues. CDR3 in DNA: TGTGCCAGCAGCGCCAACACAGGGGGGTCCGAAAAACTGTTTTTT. Translation: CASSANTGGSEKLFF.

The chain couples TRBV4-1 to TRBJ2-7, with D perhaps TRBD1 (5 bases). Germline CDR1 MGHRA, CDR2 YSYEKL. The V end lost 2 bases, the J end lost 0 bases, and 17 bases lay between the germline ends. The CDR3 covers 17 residues. CDR3 nucleotides: TGCGCCAGCAGCCAACTCCCCGACAGACGACTCTCCTACGAGCAGTACTTC. This codes for CASSQLPDRRLSYEQYF.

CDR3 sequence reads: CASSYSRQLSYNEQFF. The DNA of the CDR3 is TGTGCCAGCAGTTACTCACGGCAACTATCCTACAATGAGCAGTTCTTC. This sequence joins TRBV6-5 and TRBJ2-1; D is undetermined. The germline V and J ends were trimmed by 0 bases and 1 base, with 10 bases remaining between them. CDR1 is MNHEY and CDR2 is SVGAGI in the germline V gene. There are 16 residues in the CDR3.

V gene TRBV18 combines with J gene TRBJ1-1; D gene unclear. Trimming pared 3 bases from V and 6 bases from J, leaving 17 bases between. The germline V gene has CDR1 KGHSH and CDR2 LQKENI. The length of the CDR3 is 15 residues. This chain's CDR3 is CASSPLSRASAEAFF. The CDR3 coding sequence is TGTGCCAGCTCACCTCTATCGCGTGCGTCGGCTGAAGCTTTCTTT. Filled out from reference TRBV18 and TRBJ1-1, the complete variable domain reads NAGVMQNPRHLVRRRGQEARLRCSPMKGHSHVYWYRQLPEEGLKFMVYLQKENIIDESGMPKERFSAEFPKEGPSILRIQQVVRGDSAAYFCASSPLSRASAEAFFGQGTRLTVV.

V gene TRBV4-3 combines with J gene TRBJ2-1; 10 positions agree with TRBD2. Germline-derived CDR1 and CDR2 are LGHNA and YSLEER. Trimming at V came to 1 base and at J to 9 bases, leaving 6 bases not matched to a gene. This CDR3 is built from 15 residues. As DNA, the CDR3 is TGCGCCAGCAGCCAAGGATCTAGCGGGGGACGTGAGCAGTTCTTC. This gives the protein CASSQGSSGGREQFF.

The CDR3 region has the DNA TGTGCCACCCGGAGACAGGGACTTAGCAATCAGCCCCAGCATTTT. It is translated as CATRRQGLSNQPQHF. The gene calls are TRBV19 and TRBJ1-5; TRBD1 agrees at 7 bases. The trim removed 10 bases at V and 0 bases at J, leaving 9 bases unmatched. The CDR3 extends over 15 amino acids. Germline CDR1 is LNHDA and CDR2 is SQIVND (reference sequence).

The chain has TRBV2 and TRBJ1-3; the D is unclear. The length of the CDR3 is 13 residues. Per germline, CDR1 SNHLY and CDR2 FYNNEI. The V end lost 3 bases, the J end lost 7 bases, and 10 bases lay between the germline ends. The CDR3 region is CASSEYGVNTIYF. The CDR3 coding sequence is TGTGCCAGCAGTGAGTATGGAGTCAACACCATATATTTT.

This clone occurred once. The chain employs TRBV7-9 and TRBJ2-5, with TRBD2 matching over 8 bases. V gave up 1 base and J gave up 4 bases; unmatched junction bases: 8. The CDR3 has 16 residues. Germline V gene sequence: CDR1 SEHNR, CDR2 FQNEAQ (reference sequence). CDR3 protein: CASSLVSPSGLETQYF. CDR3 nucleotide sequence: TGTGCCAGCAGCTTAGTCTCCCCTAGCGGGTTAGAGACCCAGTACTTC.

The chain recombines TRBV28 with TRBJ2-7, with D possibly TRBD1 on 5 matching bases. Trimming removed 4 bases at V and 4 bases at J, with 11 bases between. CDR3 length: 13 residues. CDR1 is MDHEN, CDR2 SYDVKM, per germline. This chain's CDR3 is CASSSDKAYEQYF. The DNA for the CDR3 is TGTGCCAGCAGTTCGGACAAAGCGTACGAGCAGTACTTC. Looking up the rest from reference TRBV28 and TRBJ2-7 gives the full variable domain: DVKVTQSSRYLVKRTGEKVFLECVQDMDHENMFWYRQDPGLGLRLIYFSYDVKMKEKGDIPEGYSVSREKKERFSLILESASTNQTSMYLCASSSDKAYEQYFGPGTRLTVT.

Concerning this clone itself: Other nucleotide sequences from this sample produce the same CDR3. This chain links TRBV11-2 with TRBJ1-2; tentatively, D is TRBD1 (5 bases). The CDR3 sequence is 14 residues long. Germline CDR1 is SGHAT and CDR2 is FQNNGV. V was clipped by 2 bases and J by 4 bases, with 11 bases between them. DNA for the CDR3: TGTGCCAGCAGCTTATCTACGGGGGGCTATGGCTACACCTTC. Translated: CASSLSTGGYGYTF. Based on the CDR3 plus reference TRBV11-2 and TRBJ1-2, the full variable domain is EAGVAQSPRYKIIEKRQSVAFWCNPISGHATLYWYQQILGQGPKLLIQFQNNGVVDDSQLPKDRFSAERLKGVDSTLKIQPAKLEDSAVYLCASSLSTGGYGYTFGSGTRLTVV.

The gene calls are TRBV5-1 and TRBJ1-5, with 8 bases aligning to TRBD1. There are 15 residues in the CDR3. V gave up 4 bases and J gave up 8 bases; unmatched junction bases: 11. Germline CDR1 is SGHRS and CDR2 is YFSETQ. Written as DNA, the CDR3 is TGCGCCAGCAGCCCTACGACAGGGGAGGGGGAGCCCCAGCATTTT. Protein sequence: CASSPTTGEGEPQHF.

This sequence joins TRBV9 and TRBJ1-5; tentatively, D is TRBD1 (5 bases). Trimming removed 3 bases at V and 5 bases at J, with 12 bases between. Germline V CDR1 and CDR2: SGDLS, YYNGEE. The CDR3 has 14 residues. The CDR3 protein is CASSGPLGDQPQHF. CDR3 in DNA: TGTGCCAGCAGCGGTCCGTTAGGGGATCAGCCCCAGCATTTT.

The V and J genes are TRBV7-9 and TRBJ1-3, with TRBD1 identical over 8 bases. The V gene end was trimmed by 3 bases and the J gene end by 9 bases; junction bases not matched to a gene: 4. CDR3 length: 13 residues. From germline, CDR1 is SEHNR and CDR2 FQNEAQ (reference sequence). The CDR3 DNA reads TGTGCCAGCAGCTTGGACAGGGAGAGCACCATATATTTT. Amino acid sequence: CASSLDRESTIYF.

This chain links TRBV11-3 with TRBJ2-1, with 7 bases identical to TRBD2. V lost 5 bases and J lost 9; bases outside the gene matches: 7. Germline values: CDR1 SGHNT, CDR2 YENEEA. This CDR3 has 13 amino acids. The CDR3 nucleotides are TGTGCCAGCAGCCCGGGGGGTAAGGGTGAGCAGTTCTTC. The encoded protein is CASSPGGKGEQFF.

The chain recombines TRBV19 with TRBJ2-3; no clear D. Between the trimmed V and J ends, which lost 1 base and 3 bases, there was a span of 8 bases. The CDR3 is made up of 14 amino acids. Germline CDR1 is LNHDA and CDR2 is SQIVND (reference sequence). CDR3 nucleotides: TGTGCCAGTAGTATAGGAACGACTACAGATACGCAGTATTTT. Protein product: CASSIGTTTDTQYF. The whole variable domain, filled in from reference TRBV19 and TRBJ2-3, reads DGGITQSPKYLFRKEGQNVTLSCEQNLNHDAMYWYRQDPGQGLRLIYYSQIVNDFQKGDIAEGYSVSREKKESFPLTVTSAQKNPTAFYLCASSIGTTTDTQYFGPGTRLTVL.

The rearrangement uses TRBV19 and TRBJ2-1, with D possibly matching TRBD2 (6 bases). The V end lost 7 bases, the J end lost 3 bases, and 13 bases lay between the germline ends. Per the germline V gene, CDR1 is LNHDA and CDR2 is SQIVND (reference sequence). The CDR3 extends over 14 amino acids. CDR3 DNA: TGTGCCAGTACCGGCGGGAATGGCTACAATGAGCAGTTCTTC. The encoded protein is CASTGGNGYNEQFF.

The V gene is TRBV5-1, the J gene TRBJ2-2; unclear D gene. CDR3 length: 17 amino acids. From germline, CDR1 is SGHRS and CDR2 YFSETQ. Trimming shortened V by 1 base and J by 1 base, and 14 bases separated the two germline ends. The CDR3 spells CASSLNIETGNTGELFF. The DNA of the CDR3 is TGCGCCAGCAGCTTGAACATTGAGACGGGGAACACCGGGGAGCTGTTTTTT. Filled out from reference TRBV5-1 and TRBJ2-2, the complete variable domain reads KAGVTQTPRYLIKTRGQQVTLSCSPISGHRSVSWYQQTPGQGLQFLFEYFSETQRNKGNFPGRFSGRQFSNSRSEMNVSTLELGDSALYLCASSLNIETGNTGELFFGEGSRLTVL.

The V call is TRBV11-3, the J call TRBJ2-5; perhaps TRBD2 as D (6 bases). Germline V gene lookup returns CDR1 SGHNT and CDR2 YENEEA. This CDR3 is 15 amino acids long. V lost 5 bases to trimming and J lost 5 bases, with 18 bases between them. The chain's CDR3 is CASSLTWGERETQYF. CDR3 nucleotide sequence: TGTGCCAGCAGCCTCACCTGGGGGGAGAGGGAGACCCAGTACTTC.

V gene TRBV6-5 combines with J gene TRBJ2-7; 8 bases map to TRBD2. In germline, CDR1 is MNHEY, CDR2 SVGAGI. The CDR3 is made up of 15 amino acids. The V segment lost 6 bases and the J segment 6 bases; nucleotides outside the gene matches: 13. CDR3 DNA sequence: TGTGCCAGCAGCGGAGCGGGAGCGGGCCGTTCCGAGCAGTACTTC. This encodes CASSGAGAGRSEQYF.

The genes are TRBV7-9 and TRBJ2-7; TRBD1 is a possible D gene (5 bases). The germline V gene has CDR1 SEHNR and CDR2 FQNEAQ (reference sequence). V lost 3 bases and J lost 1, with 7 bases in between. The CDR3 sequence is 13 residues long. The CDR3 DNA reads TGTGCCAGCAGCTTCGACAGTTCCTACGAGCAGTACTTC. This gives the protein CASSFDSSYEQYF.

This sequence joins TRBV9 and TRBJ2-2; TRBD2 matches at 16 bases. Germline V lookup: CDR1 SGDLS, CDR2 YYNGEE. Unmatched junction bases numbered 7, after V lost 4 bases and J lost 4 bases. This CDR3 comprises 18 residues. The DNA for the CDR3 is TGTGCCAGCAGCATCGGGACTAGCGGGGGGGCCGGCACCGGGGAGCTGTTTTTT. Its protein is CASSIGTSGGAGTGELFF.

The rearrangement uses TRBV3-1 (or the pseudogene TRBV3-2) and TRBJ2-1, with 8 bases fitting TRBD2. The V gene's germline CDR1 is LGHDT and CDR2 YNNKEL (reference sequence). V lost 3 bases and J lost 3; bases outside the gene matches: 10. The CDR3 loop spans 17 amino acids. CDR3 in DNA: TGTGCCAGCAGCCAGGCGGGAGGACCCGATATCTACAATGAGCAGTTCTTC. Residues: CASSQAGGPDIYNEQFF.

There are a few counts of this clone. The chain is built from TRBV5-4 and TRBJ1-6, with TRBD1 matching over 7 bases. V gave up 4 bases and J gave up 5 bases; unmatched junction bases: 6. Looked up from germline, CDR1 is SGHNT and CDR2 is YYREEE (reference sequence). CDR3 length equals 15 residues. CDR3 nucleotides: TGTGCCAGCAGCCGCCGGGACAGAAATAATTCACCCCTCCACTTT. It translates to CASSRRDRNNSPLHF. Full variable domain (missing parts from reference TRBV5-4 and TRBJ1-6): ETGVTQSPTHLIKTRGQQVTLRCSSQSGHNTVSWYQQALGQGPQFIFQYYREEENGRGNFPPRFSGLQFPNYSSELNVNALELDDSALYLCASSRRDRNNSPLHFGNGTRLTVT.

V usage is TRBV24-1 and J usage is TRBJ2-1, with TRBD2 matching over 13 bases. The CDR3 has 16 residues. Trimming took 3 bases from V and 7 from J; bases not matched to a gene: 5. CDR1 is KGHDR and CDR2 is SFDVKD in the germline V gene. The CDR3 DNA is TGTGCCACCAGTGATCTACTAGCGGGAGGGAAGAATGAGCAGTTCTTC. Translation gives CATSDLLAGGKNEQFF.

The genes are TRBV30 and TRBJ1-2; tentative D call: TRBD1 (6 bases). Trimming pared 4 bases from V and 6 bases from J, leaving 18 bases between. There are 14 residues in the CDR3. Germline V CDR1 and CDR2: GTSNPN, SVGIG (reference sequence). The CDR3: CAWTPVGGGHGYTF. The CDR3, as DNA: TGTGCCTGGACCCCTGTAGGGGGAGGGCATGGCTACACCTTC.

V gene TRBV21-1 combines with J gene TRBJ1-1; TRBD1, the table's D call, lacks a check against the DNA. TRBV21-1 is classified as a pseudogene. The CDR3 has 14 residues. CDR3 loop: CASSKDLGDTEAFF. Written as DNA, the CDR3 is TGTGCCAGCAGCAAAGATTTAGGGGACACTGAAGCTTTCTTT.